This T cell receptor beta chain came from a study of CD8 T cells in ankylosing spondylitis. Each CDR3 protein gets one entry after TCRdb re-called the 5' RACE reads with MiXCR. The sample lists around 340,000 distinct CDR3 sequences, roughly 14% seen once, with roughly 0.99% in the top ten. Germline CDR1 is SGHTA and CDR2 is FQGNSA. V shed 2 bases and J shed 8 bases, with 19 bases lying between them. There are 17 residues in the CDR3. The material sequenced was blood, either unsorted or a sorted T cell fraction (not recorded which). The receptor was derived from a male donor with ankylosing spondylitis or in good health (not recorded which). The V gene is TRBV7-2, the J gene TRBJ1-6; the D is unclear. The CDR3 protein is CASSLRSPLGSDSPLHF. As DNA, the CDR3 is TGTGCCAGCAGCTTACGCTCGCCTCTCGGGTCGGATTCACCCCTCCACTTT.